Listed below are T cell receptor beta chains from one sample, sequenced in a study of T-cell memory formation after mild COVID-19. From the 5' RACE reads, TCRdb called clonotypes with MiXCR, one entry per CDR3 protein. Found here are 300,000 to 400,000 distinct CDR3 sequences, roughly 15% of them singletons; the top ten hold 20% to 25%. The sample comprised PBMCs or a T cell subset sorted from them (not recorded which). Receptor source: a man between 18 and 29 years old who had mild COVID-19 (a few samples of this study predate the infection). Cell type and time point are not known. Each CDR3 is given with its conserved first and last residue. The D gene is left open where the match is weak. The listing skips clone size in some rows; elsewhere it reads once, few, many or a size class.

-	TRBV10-3	TRBJ2-6	many	CAISGTGGAGANVLTF	TGTGCCATCAGTGGAACAGGAGGGGCTGGGGCCAACGTCCTGACTTTC
-	TRBV7-8	TRBJ1-1	-	CASSLVASTEAFF	TGTGCCAGCAGCTTAGTAGCCTCCACTGAAGCTTTCTTT
-	TRBV7-6	TRBJ2-7	few	CASSQREDVYEQYF	TGTGCCAGCAGCCAGCGAGAGGACGTCTACGAGCAGTACTTC
TRBD1	TRBV12-3/TRBV12-4	TRBJ1-4	few	CASSPGGGLIEKLFF	TGTGCCAGCAGTCCAGGGGGGGGTTTAATAGAAAAACTGTTTTTT
-	TRBV21-1	TRBJ2-1	-	CASNPRGRNEQFF	TGTGCCAGCAATCCCAGGGGAAGGAATGAGCAGTTCTTC
-	TRBV9	TRBJ2-5	-	CASSVGGTVKYQETQYF	TGTGCCAGCAGCGTAGGGGGGACCGTGAAGTACCAAGAGACCCAGTACTTC
-	TRBV20-1	TRBJ2-5	few	CSARGVTQYF	TGCAGTGCCAGAGGTGTCACCCAGTACTTC
TRBD1	TRBV12-3/TRBV12-4	TRBJ2-7	-	CASTARGTGPYEQYF	TGTGCCAGCACTGCGAGGGGGACAGGGCCCTACGAGCAGTACTTC
-	TRBV20-1	TRBJ1-4	-	CSAQRGEANEKLFF	TGCAGTGCCCAAAGGGGGGAGGCTAATGAAAAACTGTTTTTT
TRBD2	TRBV7-2	TRBJ2-1	few	CASSLGSRLAPDNEQFF	TGTGCCAGCAGCTTAGGATCGCGACTAGCCCCCGACAATGAGCAGTTCTTC
-	TRBV4-1	TRBJ1-5	-	CASSQDLHGQPQHF	TGCGCCAGCAGCCAAGATTTACACGGGCAGCCCCAGCATTTT
-	TRBV7-2	TRBJ1-3	few	CASSLAGWGNTIYF	TGTGCCAGCAGCTTAGCGGGGTGGGGAAACACCATATATTTT
-	TRBV24-1	TRBJ2-5	few	CATSLPGQETQYF	TGTGCCACCAGTTTACCGGGGCAAGAGACCCAGTACTTC
TRBD1	TRBV4-2	TRBJ1-6	many	CASSTRDRGRDGPLHF	TGTGCCAGCAGCACTAGGGACAGGGGGCGCGACGGACCCCTCCACTTT
-	TRBV7-3	TRBJ1-2	-	CASSPGSGGYGYTF	TGTGCCAGCAGCCCCGGAAGCGGAGGCTATGGCTACACCTTC
-	TRBV6-1	TRBJ1-5	-	CASRGPGIFNQPQHF	TGTGCCAGCAGAGGACCGGGGATTTTCAATCAGCCCCAGCATTTT
-	TRBV30	TRBJ1-4	-	CAWQRSANEKLFF	TGTGCCTGGCAGAGGTCAGCTAATGAAAAACTGTTTTTT
-	TRBV7-9	TRBJ2-3	many	CASSLAQGDTQYF	TGTGCCAGCAGCTTAGCCCAGGGGGATACGCAGTATTTT
-	TRBV11-2	TRBJ2-5	many	CASSEQVQETQYF	TGTGCCAGCAGTGAACAGGTCCAAGAGACCCAGTACTTC
TRBD2	TRBV5-6	TRBJ2-3	few	CASSLVAGGPADTQYF	TGTGCCAGCAGCTTGGTTGCGGGGGGGCCGGCAGATACGCAGTATTTT
-	TRBV12-3/TRBV12-4	TRBJ1-2	-	CASSSRSGGYTF	TGTGCCAGCAGTTCGAGATCGGGGGGCTACACCTTC
-	TRBV4-1	TRBJ1-6	-	CASSQEWGNNSPLHF	TGCGCCAGCAGCCAAGAATGGGGGAATAATTCACCCCTCCACTTT
TRBD2	TRBV5-1	TRBJ2-7	-	CASRVKGGGYEQYF	TGCGCCAGCAGGGTGAAGGGCGGGGGCTACGAGCAGTACTTC
-	TRBV7-9	TRBJ2-7	-	CASSPPGVSYEQYF	TGTGCCAGCAGCCCCCCGGGGGTATCCTACGAGCAGTACTTC
TRBD2	TRBV3-1	TRBJ2-3	-	CASSLGLAGSTDTQYF	TGTGCCAGCAGCCTTGGACTAGCGGGTAGCACAGATACGCAGTATTTT
TRBD2	TRBV5-1	TRBJ2-1	many	CASSPGTSGGSSYNEQFF	TGCGCCAGCAGCCCGGGGACTAGCGGGGGGAGCTCCTACAATGAGCAGTTCTTC
TRBD2	TRBV5-1	TRBJ2-1	-	CASKLAGSSYNEQFF	TGCGCCAGCAAACTAGCGGGGAGCTCCTACAATGAGCAGTTCTTC
-	TRBV28	TRBJ2-2	few	CASSLSQSGELFF	TGTGCCAGCAGTTTAAGTCAGTCCGGGGAGCTGTTTTTT
TRBD2	TRBV16	TRBJ2-5	-	CASSQRRGDETQYF	TGTGCCAGCAGCCAACGGCGGGGGGACGAGACCCAGTACTTC
-	TRBV7-2	TRBJ2-3	few	CASSLGANPPTDTQYF	TGTGCCAGCAGCTTAGGGGCTAACCCCCCCACAGATACGCAGTATTTT
-	TRBV20-1	TRBJ1-5	few	CSALMGYSNQPQHF	TGCAGTGCCCTAATGGGTTATAGCAATCAGCCCCAGCATTTT
TRBD1	TRBV20-1	TRBJ1-6	-	CSARSWVGTGTSPLHF	TGCAGTGCTAGGTCTTGGGTCGGGACAGGGACTTCACCCCTCCACTTT
-	TRBV5-4	TRBJ1-2	-	CASSLALSGYGYTF	TGTGCCAGCAGCTTGGCTTTGTCAGGCTATGGCTACACCTTC
TRBD2	TRBV7-6	TRBJ2-1	-	CASSRELAGAYNEQFF	TGTGCCAGCAGCCGTGAACTAGCGGGGGCCTACAATGAGCAGTTCTTC
-	TRBV5-1	TRBJ2-2	few	CASSATTGTVTGELFF	TGCGCCAGCAGTGCTACTACCGGGACTGTCACCGGGGAGCTGTTTTTT
-	TRBV4-2	TRBJ1-1	few	CASSQGKFENTEAFF	TGTGCCAGCAGCCAAGGTAAATTTGAGAACACTGAAGCTTTCTTT
-	TRBV10-3	TRBJ1-2	few	CAISEAPGQLYGYTF	TGTGCCATCAGTGAAGCCCCCGGACAGCTCTATGGCTACACCTTC
-	TRBV4-1	TRBJ1-2	-	CASSPSGVANYGYTF	TGCGCCAGCAGCCCCTCGGGGGTGGCTAACTATGGCTACACCTTC
-	TRBV6-5	TRBJ2-3	-	CASSYLGGGTDTQYF	TGTGCCAGCAGTTACCTTGGCGGGGGCACAGATACGCAGTATTTT
-	TRBV11-2	TRBJ2-3	many	CASSFLADTQYF	TGTGCCAGCAGCTTTCTCGCAGATACGCAGTATTTT
TRBD1	TRBV30	TRBJ2-1	few	CAWSVRIQGIRFF	TGTGCCTGGAGTGTACGCATACAGGGGATAAGATTCTTC